One and the same sample provided the 14 T cell receptor beta chains below, sequenced in a study of blood T cell repertoires in COVID-19. Some clones are missing from TCRdb's copy, which holds only in-frame ones; the method was immunoSEQ multiplex PCR. The profile shows about 190,000 clones, roughly 80% of them singletons. Sequencing was performed on peripheral blood. The receptors shown here come from a man aged 25 to 40 with active or convalescent COVID-19.

The rearrangement joins TRBV2 to TRBJ1-4; a weak D match, TRBD1 (6 bases). Germline values: CDR1 SNHLY, CDR2 FYNNEI. This CDR3 spans 13 amino acids. Trimming took off 7 bases at V and 8 bases at J, with 14 bases between the two ends. CDR3 in amino acids: CASTLGAGEKLFF. The CDR3 DNA follows: TGTGCCAGCACCTTGGGGGCTGGGGAAAAACTGTTTTTT.

This clone is a singleton in its sample. This chain connects TRBV14 to TRBJ2-7; TRBD1 might be the D (6 bases). Germline V gene data show CDR1 as SGHDN and CDR2 as FVKESK. CDR3 length equals 14 residues. V lost 4 bases to trimming and J lost 2 bases, with 12 bases between them. The CDR3 here is CASSRETGPYEQYF. CDR3 coding DNA: TGTGCCAGCAGCCGTGAGACAGGCCCCTACGAGCAGTACTTC.

This clone appeared once. This chain uses TRBV5-1 with TRBJ2-7; D might be TRBD2 (6 bases). V gave up 0 bases and J gave up 2 bases, with 9 bases separating them. This CDR3 contains 14 residues. Germline assignment: CDR1 SGHRS and CDR2 YFSETQ. As DNA, the CDR3 is TGCGCCAGCAGCTTGGTGGGAGGTGCCTACGAGCAGTACTTC. This gives the protein CASSLVGGAYEQYF.

This chain connects TRBV11-3 to TRBJ2-5; a possible D gene is TRBD1 (5 bases). This CDR3 spans 13 amino acids. V was clipped by 0 bases and J by 6 bases, with 8 bases between them. CDR1 and CDR2 (germline): SGHNT, YENEEA. The CDR3 is CASSLDGAQTQYF. In DNA, the CDR3 is TGTGCCAGCAGCTTAGATGGGGCCCAGACCCAGTACTTC.

The chain recombines TRBV10-3 with TRBJ1-2; no reliable D call. Trimming removed 6 bases from V and 8 bases from J, with 13 bases in between. The CDR3 consists of 12 residues. Per germline, CDR1 ENHRY and CDR2 SYGVKD. In DNA, the CDR3 is TGTGCCATCAGCCCCGGGGTGGAGGGCTACACCTTC. Translated, it gives CAISPGVEGYTF.

The sample holds one count of this clone. The rearrangement links TRBV19 to TRBJ1-4, with no clear D. The germline CDR1 and CDR2 sequences are LNHDA and SQIVND (reference sequence). V lost 7 bases, J lost 0 bases, and 6 bases lay in between. CDR3 length equals 13 residues. Here the CDR3 DNA reads TGTGCCAGTACCAATCCAACTAATGAAAAACTGTTTTTT. It is translated as CASTNPTNEKLFF.

This clone was counted only a few times. This sequence joins TRBV9 and TRBJ2-1; 8 nucleotides agree with TRBD2. Germline V gene lookup returns CDR1 SGDLS and CDR2 YYNGEE. The V and J ends lost 2 bases and 7 bases, in that order; junction bases with no gene match: 5. The CDR3 length is 14 residues. Here the CDR3 DNA reads TGTGCCAGCAGCGTTAGTAGCGGGATTAATGAGCAGTTCTTC. It codes for CASSVSSGINEQFF.

The J gene is TRBJ2-1, the V gene TRBV4-3; tentatively, D is TRBD2 (6 bases). CDR1 is LGHNA and CDR2 is YSLEER in the germline V gene. This CDR3 region has 15 residues. Trimming shortened V by 1 base and J by 0 bases, and 7 bases separated the two germline ends. CDR3 coding DNA: TGCGCCAGCAGCCAAGTCGGGAGCTCCTACAATGAGCAGTTCTTC. It encodes CASSQVGSSYNEQFF.

The rearrangement links TRBV4-1 to TRBJ2-4, with a tentative D call TRBD1 (6 bases). The germline V gene encodes CDR1 MGHRA and CDR2 YSYEKL. Trimming removed 3 bases at V and 7 bases at J, with 16 bases between. The length of the CDR3 is 15 residues. The chain's CDR3 is CASSQVKQGRNIQYF. The DNA for the CDR3 is TGCGCCAGCAGCCAGGTTAAACAGGGAAGGAACATTCAGTACTTC.

The chain employs TRBV19 and TRBJ2-7, with D maybe TRBD2 (5 bases). The germline V gene encodes CDR1 LNHDA and CDR2 SQIVND (reference sequence). Trimming cost V 6 bases and J 2 bases, with 14 bases left between them. CDR3 length: 14 residues. The CDR3 sequence is CASRAQDGAYEQYV. As DNA, the CDR3 is TGTGCCAGTAGGGCGCAGGACGGGGCCTACGAGCAGTACGTC.

The chain uses TRBV29-1 and TRBJ1-2; no definite D call. Germline values: CDR1 SQVTM, CDR2 ANQGSEA. The CDR3 totals 16 residues. V was trimmed by 6 bases and J by 0 bases, leaving 20 bases between them. CDR3: CSVGAPRYAANYGYTF. CDR3 bases: TGCAGCGTCGGAGCTCCACGGTATGCAGCTAACTATGGCTACACCTTC.

This clone was found a few times. V and J are TRBV19 and TRBJ1-1; 9 nucleotides agree with TRBD1. The CDR3 runs to 13 residues. V was clipped by 6 bases and J by 5 bases; unmatched bases: 4. Germline V gives CDR1 LNHDA, CDR2 SQIVND (reference sequence). The chain's CDR3 is CASSRTGVTEAFF. CDR3 sequence (DNA): TGTGCCAGTAGCCGGACAGGGGTTACTGAAGCTTTCTTT.

The chain uses TRBV10-1 and TRBJ1-1, with D uncertain. V was pared by 0 bases and J by 2 bases, with 4 bases between. CDR3 length: 13 amino acids. Germline CDR1 reads WNHNN; CDR2 reads SYGVQD (reference sequence). The DNA for the CDR3 is TGCGCCAGCAGTGAGTCTATAAACACTGAAGCTTTCTTT. This gives the protein CASSESINTEAFF.

CDR3 sequence: CASRRLAGGSGAGEQFF. The DNA of the CDR3 is TGCGCCAGCAGAAGACTAGCGGGAGGATCCGGGGCGGGTGAGCAGTTCTTC. The rearrangement uses TRBV5-1 and TRBJ2-1, with 13 positions matching TRBD2. Germline V gene data show CDR1 as SGHRS and CDR2 as YFSETQ. The V gene end was trimmed by 5 bases and the J gene end by 9 bases; junction bases not matched to a gene: 14. The CDR3 loop spans 17 amino acids. The whole variable domain, remainder taken from reference TRBV5-1 and TRBJ2-1, is KAGVTQTPRYLIKTRGQQVTLSCSPISGHRSVSWYQQTPGQGLQFLFEYFSETQRNKGNFPGRFSGRQFSNSRSEMNVSTLELGDSALYLCASRRLAGGSGAGEQFFGPGTRLTVL.